This TCR beta chain emerged from a study of T cells in Graves' hyperthyroidism and ophthalmopathy. Amplification of TCR beta CDR3 regions used RNA as the template. First-round RT-PCR with HTBI primers amplified the TCR CDR3 region. Using its own MiXCR run on the multiplex PCR reads, TCRdb lists one record per CDR3 protein. The data hold about 700,000 distinct CDR3 sequences, with roughly 15% observed a single time. J lost 5 bases, V lost 0 bases, and 6 bases had no gene match. CDR1 and CDR2 from the germline V gene are SNHLY and FYNNEI. The CDR3 consists of 15 residues. This clonotype was counted ten times or more.

This clonotype was sampled from a woman under 30 with Graves' hyperthyroidism. The specimen was blood. This rearrangement joins TRBV2 to TRBJ2-5; 7 nucleotides agree with TRBD2. The CDR3 DNA is TGTGCCAGCAGTGAAGCCGGGGGGAGTTGGGAGACCCAGTACTTC. It is translated as CASSEAGGSWETQYF. Full variable domain (rest looked up from reference TRBV2 and TRBJ2-5): EPEVTQTPSHQVTQMGQEVILRCVPISNHLYFYWYRQILGQKVEFLVSFYNNEISEKSEIFDDQFSVERPDGSNFTLKIRSTKLEDSAMYFCASSEAGGSWETQYFGPGTRLLVL.